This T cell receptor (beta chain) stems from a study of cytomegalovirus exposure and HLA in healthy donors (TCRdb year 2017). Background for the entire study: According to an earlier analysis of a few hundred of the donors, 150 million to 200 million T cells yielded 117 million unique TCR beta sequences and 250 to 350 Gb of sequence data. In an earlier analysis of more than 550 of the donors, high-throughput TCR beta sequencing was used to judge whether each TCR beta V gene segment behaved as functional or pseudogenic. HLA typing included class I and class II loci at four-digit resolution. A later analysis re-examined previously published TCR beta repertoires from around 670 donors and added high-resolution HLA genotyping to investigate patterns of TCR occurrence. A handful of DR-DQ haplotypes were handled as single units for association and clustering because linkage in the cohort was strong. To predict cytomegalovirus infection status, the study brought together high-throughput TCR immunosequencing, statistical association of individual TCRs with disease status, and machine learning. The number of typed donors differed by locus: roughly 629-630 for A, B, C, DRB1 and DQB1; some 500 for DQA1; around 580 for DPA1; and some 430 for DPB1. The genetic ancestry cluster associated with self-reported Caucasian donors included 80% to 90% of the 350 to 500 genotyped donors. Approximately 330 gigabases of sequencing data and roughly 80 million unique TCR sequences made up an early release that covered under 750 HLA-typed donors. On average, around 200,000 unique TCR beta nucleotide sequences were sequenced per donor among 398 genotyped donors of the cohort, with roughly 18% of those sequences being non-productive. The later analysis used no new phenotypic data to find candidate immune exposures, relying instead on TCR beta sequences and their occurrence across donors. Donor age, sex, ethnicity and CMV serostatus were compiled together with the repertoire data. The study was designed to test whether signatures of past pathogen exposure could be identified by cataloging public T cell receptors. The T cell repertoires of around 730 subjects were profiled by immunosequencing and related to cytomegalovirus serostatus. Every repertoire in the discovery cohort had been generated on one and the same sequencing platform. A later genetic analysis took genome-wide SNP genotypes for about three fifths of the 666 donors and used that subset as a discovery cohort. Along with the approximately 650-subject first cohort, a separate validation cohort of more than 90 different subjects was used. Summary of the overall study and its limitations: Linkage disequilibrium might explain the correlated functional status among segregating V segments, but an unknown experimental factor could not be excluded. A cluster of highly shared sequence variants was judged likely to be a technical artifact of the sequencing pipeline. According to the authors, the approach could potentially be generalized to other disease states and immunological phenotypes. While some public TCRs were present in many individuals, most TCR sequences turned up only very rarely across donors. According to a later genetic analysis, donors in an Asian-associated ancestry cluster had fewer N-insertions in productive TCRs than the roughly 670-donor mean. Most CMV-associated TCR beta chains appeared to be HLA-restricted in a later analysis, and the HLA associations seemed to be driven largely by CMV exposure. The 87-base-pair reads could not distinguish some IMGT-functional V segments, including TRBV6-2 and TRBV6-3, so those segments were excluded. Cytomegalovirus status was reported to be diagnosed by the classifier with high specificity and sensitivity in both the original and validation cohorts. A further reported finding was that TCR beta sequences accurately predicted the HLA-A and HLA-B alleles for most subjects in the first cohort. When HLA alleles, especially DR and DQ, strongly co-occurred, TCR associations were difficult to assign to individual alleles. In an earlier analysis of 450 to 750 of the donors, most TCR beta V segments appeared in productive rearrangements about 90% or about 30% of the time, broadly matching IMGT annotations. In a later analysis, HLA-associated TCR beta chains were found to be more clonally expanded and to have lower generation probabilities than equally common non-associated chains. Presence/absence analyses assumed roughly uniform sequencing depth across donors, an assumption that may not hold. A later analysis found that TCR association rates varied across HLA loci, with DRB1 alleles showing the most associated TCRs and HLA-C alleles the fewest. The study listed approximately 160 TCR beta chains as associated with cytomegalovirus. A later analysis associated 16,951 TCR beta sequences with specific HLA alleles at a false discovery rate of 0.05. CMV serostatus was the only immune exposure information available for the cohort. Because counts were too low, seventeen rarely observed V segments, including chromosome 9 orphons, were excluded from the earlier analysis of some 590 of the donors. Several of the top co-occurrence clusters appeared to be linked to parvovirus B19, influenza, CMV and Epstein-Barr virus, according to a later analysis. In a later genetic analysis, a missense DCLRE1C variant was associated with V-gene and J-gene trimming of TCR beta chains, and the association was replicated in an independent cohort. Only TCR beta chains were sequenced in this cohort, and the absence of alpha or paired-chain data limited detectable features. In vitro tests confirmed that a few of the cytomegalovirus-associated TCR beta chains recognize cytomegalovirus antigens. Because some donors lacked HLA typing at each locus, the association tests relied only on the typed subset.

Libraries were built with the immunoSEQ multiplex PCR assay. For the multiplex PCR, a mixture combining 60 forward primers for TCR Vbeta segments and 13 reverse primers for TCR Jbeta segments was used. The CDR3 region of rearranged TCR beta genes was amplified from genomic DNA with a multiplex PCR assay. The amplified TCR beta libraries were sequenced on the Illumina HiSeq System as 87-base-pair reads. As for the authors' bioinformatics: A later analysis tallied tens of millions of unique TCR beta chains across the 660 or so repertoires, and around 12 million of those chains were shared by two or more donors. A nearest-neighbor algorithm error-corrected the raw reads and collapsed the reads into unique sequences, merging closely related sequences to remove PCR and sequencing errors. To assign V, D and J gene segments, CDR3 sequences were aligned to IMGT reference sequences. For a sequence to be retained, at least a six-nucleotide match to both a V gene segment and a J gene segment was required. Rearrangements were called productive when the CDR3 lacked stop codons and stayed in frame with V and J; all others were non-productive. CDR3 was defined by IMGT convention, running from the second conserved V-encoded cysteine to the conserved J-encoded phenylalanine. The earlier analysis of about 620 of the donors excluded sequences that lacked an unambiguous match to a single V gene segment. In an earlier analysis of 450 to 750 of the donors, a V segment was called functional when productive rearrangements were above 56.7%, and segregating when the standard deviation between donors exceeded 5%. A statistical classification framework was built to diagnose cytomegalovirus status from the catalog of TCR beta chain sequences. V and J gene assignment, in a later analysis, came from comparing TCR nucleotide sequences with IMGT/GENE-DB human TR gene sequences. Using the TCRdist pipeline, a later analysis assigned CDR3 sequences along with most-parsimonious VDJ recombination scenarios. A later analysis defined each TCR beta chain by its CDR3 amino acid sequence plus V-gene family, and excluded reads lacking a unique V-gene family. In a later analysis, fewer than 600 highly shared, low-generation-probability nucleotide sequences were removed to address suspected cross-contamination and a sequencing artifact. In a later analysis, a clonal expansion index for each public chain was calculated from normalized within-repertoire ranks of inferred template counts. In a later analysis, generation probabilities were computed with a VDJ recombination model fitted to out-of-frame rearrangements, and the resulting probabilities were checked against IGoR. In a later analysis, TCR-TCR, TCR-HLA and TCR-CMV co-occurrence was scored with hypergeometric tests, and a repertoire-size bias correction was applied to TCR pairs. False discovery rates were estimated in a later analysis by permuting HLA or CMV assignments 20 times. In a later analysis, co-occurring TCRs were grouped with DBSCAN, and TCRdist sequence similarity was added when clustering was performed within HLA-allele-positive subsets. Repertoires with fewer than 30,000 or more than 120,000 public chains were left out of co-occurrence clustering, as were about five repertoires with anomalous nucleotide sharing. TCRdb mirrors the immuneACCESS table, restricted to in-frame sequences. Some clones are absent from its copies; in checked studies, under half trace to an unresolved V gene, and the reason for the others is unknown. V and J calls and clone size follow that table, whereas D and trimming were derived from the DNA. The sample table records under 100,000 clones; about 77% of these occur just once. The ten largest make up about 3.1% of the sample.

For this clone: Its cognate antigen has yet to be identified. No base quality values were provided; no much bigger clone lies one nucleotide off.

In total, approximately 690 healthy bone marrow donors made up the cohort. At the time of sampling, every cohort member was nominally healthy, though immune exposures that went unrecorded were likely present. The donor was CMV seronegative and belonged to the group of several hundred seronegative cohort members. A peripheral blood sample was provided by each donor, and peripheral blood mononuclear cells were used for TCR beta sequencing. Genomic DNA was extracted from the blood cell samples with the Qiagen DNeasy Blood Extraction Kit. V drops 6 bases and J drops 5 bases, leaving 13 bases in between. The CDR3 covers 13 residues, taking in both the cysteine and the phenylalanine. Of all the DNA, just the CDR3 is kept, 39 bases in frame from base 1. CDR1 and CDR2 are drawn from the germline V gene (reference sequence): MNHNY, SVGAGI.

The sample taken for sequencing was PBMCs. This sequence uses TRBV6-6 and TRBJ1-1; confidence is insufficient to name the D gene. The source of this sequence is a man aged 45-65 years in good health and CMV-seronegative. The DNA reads TGTGCCAGCAGCGCAAACGGGTTGACTGAAGCTTTCTTT. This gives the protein CASSANGLTEAFF.